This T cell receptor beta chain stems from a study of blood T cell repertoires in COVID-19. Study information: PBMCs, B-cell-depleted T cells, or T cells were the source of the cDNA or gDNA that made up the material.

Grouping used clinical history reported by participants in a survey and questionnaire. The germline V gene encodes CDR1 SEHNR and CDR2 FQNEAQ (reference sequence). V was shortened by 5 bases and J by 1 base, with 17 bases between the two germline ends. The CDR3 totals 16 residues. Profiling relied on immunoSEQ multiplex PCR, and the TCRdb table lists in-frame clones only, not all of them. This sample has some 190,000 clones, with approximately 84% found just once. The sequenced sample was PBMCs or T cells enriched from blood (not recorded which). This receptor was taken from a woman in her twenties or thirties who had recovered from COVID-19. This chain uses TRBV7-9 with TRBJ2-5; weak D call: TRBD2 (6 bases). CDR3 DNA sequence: TGTGCCAGCAGCCCGAACAGGCTCGGGGGCCAAGAGACCCAGTACTTC. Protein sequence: CASSPNRLGGQETQYF. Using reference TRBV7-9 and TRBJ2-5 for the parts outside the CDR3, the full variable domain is DTGVSQNPRHKITKRGQNVTFRCDPISEHNRLYWYRQTLGQGPEFLTYFQNEAQLEKSRLLSDRFSAERPKGSFSTLEIQRTEQGDSAMYLCASSPNRLGGQETQYFGPGTRLLVL.